This T cell receptor (beta chain) derives from a study of OX40 agonist ivuxolimab in advanced cancers. Clones were sequenced by immunoSEQ multiplex PCR, and TCRdb holds only the in-frame ones, with some missing. The data hold roughly 73,000 clones, with approximately 81% observed a single time. CDR1 is MDHEN, CDR2 SYDVKM, per germline. The CDR3 covers 14 residues. Trimming shortened V by 7 bases and J by 4 bases, and 16 bases separated the two germline ends. The chain couples TRBV28 to TRBJ1-2; maybe TRBD1 (5 bases). Sequenced material: CD4+ or CD8+ T cells sorted from blood, taken in a trial of the OX40 agonist ivuxolimab. This TCR was sampled from an adult with an advanced solid tumor such as melanoma, head and neck, liver or kidney cancer. The CDR3 reads CASTRPGRPYGYTF. The CDR3, as DNA: TGTGCCAGCACCCGCCCGGGGCGTCCCTATGGCTACACCTTC.